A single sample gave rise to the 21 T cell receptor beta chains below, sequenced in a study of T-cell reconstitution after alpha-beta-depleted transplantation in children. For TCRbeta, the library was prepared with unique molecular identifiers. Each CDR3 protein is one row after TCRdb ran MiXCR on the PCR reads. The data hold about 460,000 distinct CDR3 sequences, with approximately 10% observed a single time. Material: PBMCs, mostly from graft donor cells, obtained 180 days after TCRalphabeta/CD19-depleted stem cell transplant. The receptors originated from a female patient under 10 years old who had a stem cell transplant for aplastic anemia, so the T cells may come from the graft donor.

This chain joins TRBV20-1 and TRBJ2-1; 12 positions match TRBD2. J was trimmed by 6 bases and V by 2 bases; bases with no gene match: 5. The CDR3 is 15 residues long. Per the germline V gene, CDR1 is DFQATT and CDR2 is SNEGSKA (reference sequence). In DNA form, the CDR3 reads TGCAGTGCTAGACAGGGACTAGCGGGCGCCAATGAGCAGTTCTTC. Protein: CSARQGLAGANEQFF.

Written as DNA, the CDR3 is TGTGCCAGCAGCTCGAAATCTAGCGGGAGCGCTGAGTTCTTC. This encodes CASSSKSSGSAEFF. The chain has TRBV11-3 and TRBJ2-1; 10 positions agree with TRBD2. J lost 14 bases, V lost 4 bases, and 11 bases had no gene match. CDR3 length equals 14 residues. CDR1 and CDR2 from the germline V gene are SGHNT and YENEEA.

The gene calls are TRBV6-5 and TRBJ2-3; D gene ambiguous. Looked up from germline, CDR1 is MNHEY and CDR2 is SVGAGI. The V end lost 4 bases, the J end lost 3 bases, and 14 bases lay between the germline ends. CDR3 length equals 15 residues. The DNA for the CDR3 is TGTGCCAGCAGTTCAACTGGTGCCTTAACAGATACGCAGTATTTT. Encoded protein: CASSSTGALTDTQYF.

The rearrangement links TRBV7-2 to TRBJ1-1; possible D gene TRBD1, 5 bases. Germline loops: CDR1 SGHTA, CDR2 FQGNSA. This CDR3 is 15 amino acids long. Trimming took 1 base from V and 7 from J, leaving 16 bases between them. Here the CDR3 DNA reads TGTGCCAGCAGCTTAGTAAGGGGCAGGGTACGTGAAGCTTTCTTT. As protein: CASSLVRGRVREAFF.

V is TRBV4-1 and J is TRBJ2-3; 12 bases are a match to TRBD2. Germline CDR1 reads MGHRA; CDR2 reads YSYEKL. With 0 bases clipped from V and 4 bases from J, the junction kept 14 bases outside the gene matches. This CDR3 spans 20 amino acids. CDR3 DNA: TGCGCCAGCAGCCAAGATCGTCTCCGGAGGACTAGCGGGATCTCAGATACGCAGTATTTT. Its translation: CASSQDRLRRTSGISDTQYF.

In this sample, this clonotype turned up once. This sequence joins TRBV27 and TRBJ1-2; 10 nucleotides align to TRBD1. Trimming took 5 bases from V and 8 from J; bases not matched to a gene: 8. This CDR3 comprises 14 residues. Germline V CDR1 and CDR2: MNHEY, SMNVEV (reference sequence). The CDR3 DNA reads TGTGCCAGCAGTCCAAAGGGGGACAGGGGAGGCTACACCTTC. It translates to CASSPKGDRGGYTF.

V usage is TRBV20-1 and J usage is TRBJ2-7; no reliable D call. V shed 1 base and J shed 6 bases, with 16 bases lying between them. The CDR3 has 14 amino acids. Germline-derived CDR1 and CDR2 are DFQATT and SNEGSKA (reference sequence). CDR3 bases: TGCAGTGCTAGAGGGGCGTGGGAAGGGCTCGAGCAGTACTTC. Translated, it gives CSARGAWEGLEQYF.

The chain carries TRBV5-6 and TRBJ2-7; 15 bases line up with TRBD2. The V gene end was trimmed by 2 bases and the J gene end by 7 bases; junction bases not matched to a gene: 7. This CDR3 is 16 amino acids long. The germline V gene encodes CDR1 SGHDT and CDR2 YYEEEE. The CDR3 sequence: CASSFRTSGRALEQYV. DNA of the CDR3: TGTGCCAGCAGCTTTCGGACTAGCGGGAGGGCCTTGGAGCAGTACGTC.

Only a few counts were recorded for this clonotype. CDR3 nucleotide sequence: TGTGCCAGCAGCTGGACTAGCGGGATACCCTACGAGCAGTACGTC. Its protein is CASSWTSGIPYEQYV. This chain uses TRBV7-2 with TRBJ2-7; 12 positions agree with TRBD2. CDR3 length equals 15 residues. CDR1 is SGHTA, CDR2 FQGNSA, per germline. Germline trimming cut 4 bases from V and 2 bases from J; bases unmatched to any gene: 3.

In DNA form, the CDR3 reads TGCAGTGCTAGAGACCCTCCACAGGGGTCGGGGAAGACCCAGTACTTC. Translating it yields CSARDPPQGSGKTQYF. The chain couples TRBV20-1 to TRBJ2-5; 7 bases are shared with TRBD1. V dropped 0 bases and J dropped 6; count of bases not matched to a gene: 13. Per germline, CDR1 DFQATT and CDR2 SNEGSKA (reference sequence). The CDR3 is 16 amino acids.

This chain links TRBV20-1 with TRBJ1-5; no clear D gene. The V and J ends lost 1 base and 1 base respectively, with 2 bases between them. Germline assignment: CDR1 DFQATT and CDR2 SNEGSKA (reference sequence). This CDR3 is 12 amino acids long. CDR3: CSARASNQPQHF. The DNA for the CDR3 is TGCAGTGCTAGAGCCAGCAATCAGCCCCAGCATTTT.

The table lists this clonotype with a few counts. The CDR3 sequence is CASRVAEAYEQYF. In nucleotides, the CDR3 is TGTGCCAGCAGAGTAGCGGAAGCCTACGAGCAGTACTTC. The chain combines TRBV2 with TRBJ2-7; D might be TRBD2 (6 bases). The germline gives CDR1 SNHLY, CDR2 FYNNEI. The CDR3 is made up of 13 amino acids. Trimming pared 6 bases from V and 2 bases from J, leaving 11 bases between.

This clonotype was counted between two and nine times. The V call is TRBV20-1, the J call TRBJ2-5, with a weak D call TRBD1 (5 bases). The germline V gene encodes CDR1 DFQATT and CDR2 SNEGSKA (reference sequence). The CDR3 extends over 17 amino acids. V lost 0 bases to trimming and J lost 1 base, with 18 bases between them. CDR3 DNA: TGCAGTGCTAGAGATACCCACCCCGACAGACTCCAAGAGACCCAGTACTTC. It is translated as CSARDTHPDRLQETQYF.

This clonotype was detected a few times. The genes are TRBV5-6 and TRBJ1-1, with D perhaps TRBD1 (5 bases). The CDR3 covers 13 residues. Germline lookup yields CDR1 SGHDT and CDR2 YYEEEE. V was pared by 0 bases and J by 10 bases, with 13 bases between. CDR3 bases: TGTGCCAGCAGCTTGGCCTCTGGACACGGAGCTTTCTTT. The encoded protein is CASSLASGHGAFF.

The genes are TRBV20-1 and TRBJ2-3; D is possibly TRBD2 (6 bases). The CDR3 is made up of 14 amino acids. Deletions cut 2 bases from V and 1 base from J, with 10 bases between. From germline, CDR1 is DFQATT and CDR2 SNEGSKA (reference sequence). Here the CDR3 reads CSARLGRGTDTQYF. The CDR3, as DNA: TGCAGTGCTAGACTCGGGAGAGGCACAGATACGCAGTATTTT.

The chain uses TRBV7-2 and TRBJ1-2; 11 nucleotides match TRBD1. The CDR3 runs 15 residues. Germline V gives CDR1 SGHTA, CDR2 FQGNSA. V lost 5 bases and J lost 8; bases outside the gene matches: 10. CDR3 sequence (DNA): TGTGCCAGCAGCCCTTGGGACGGACAGGGGGCGGGCTACACCTTC. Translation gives CASSPWDGQGAGYTF.

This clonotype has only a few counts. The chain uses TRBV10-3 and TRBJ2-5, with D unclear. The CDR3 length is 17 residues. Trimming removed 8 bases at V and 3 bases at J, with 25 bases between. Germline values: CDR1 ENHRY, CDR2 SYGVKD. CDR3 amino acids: CAIGDPAAARQKETQYF. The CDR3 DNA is TGTGCCATCGGCGACCCCGCAGCCGCGCGGCAGAAAGAGACCCAGTACTTC.

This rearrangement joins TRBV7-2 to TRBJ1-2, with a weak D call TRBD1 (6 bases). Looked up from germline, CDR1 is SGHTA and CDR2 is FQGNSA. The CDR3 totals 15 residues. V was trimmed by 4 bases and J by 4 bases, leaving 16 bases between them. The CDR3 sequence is CASSSTGNGAYGYTF. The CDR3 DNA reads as TGTGCCAGCAGCTCTACAGGGAATGGGGCCTATGGCTACACCTTC.

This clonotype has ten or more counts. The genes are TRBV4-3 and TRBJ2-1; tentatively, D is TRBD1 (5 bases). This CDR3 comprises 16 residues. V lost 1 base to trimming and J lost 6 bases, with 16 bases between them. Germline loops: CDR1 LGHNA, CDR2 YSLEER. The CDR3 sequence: CASSQGLAGKGNEQFF. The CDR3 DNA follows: TGCGCCAGCAGCCAAGGATTGGCAGGGAAGGGCAATGAGCAGTTCTTC.

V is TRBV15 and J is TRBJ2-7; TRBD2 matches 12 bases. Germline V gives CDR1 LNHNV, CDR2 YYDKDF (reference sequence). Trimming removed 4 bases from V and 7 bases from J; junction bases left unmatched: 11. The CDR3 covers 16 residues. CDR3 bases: TGTGCCACCAGCAAATTACCGGGACTAGCGGGTGATGAGCAGTACGTC. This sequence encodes CATSKLPGLAGDEQYV.

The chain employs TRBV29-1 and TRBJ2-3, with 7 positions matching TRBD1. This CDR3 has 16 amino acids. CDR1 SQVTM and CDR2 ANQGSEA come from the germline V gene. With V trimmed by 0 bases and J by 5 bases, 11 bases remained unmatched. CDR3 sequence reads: CSVEDIRGWIGDTQYF. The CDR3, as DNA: TGCAGCGTTGAAGATATCAGGGGGTGGATAGGAGATACGCAGTATTTT.